The entry that follows covers one TCR beta chain sequence. Antigen: not known. This record belongs to a study of cytomegalovirus exposure and HLA in healthy donors. Study at large: The roughly 700 first-cohort repertoires shared a platform with the approximately 110 validation repertoires, as reported in a later analysis. Findings and caveats of the study: A list of 150 to 200 TCR beta chains associated with cytomegalovirus was given. According to a subsequent analysis, TCR clusters identified in the first cohort showed a tendency to co-occur across the 120 or so validation repertoires.

The table came from immunoSEQ multiplex PCR; TCRdb's copy has only in-frame clones and leaves some out. The sample records about 150,000 clones, approximately 90% being singletons. Separate from the approximately 730-subject first cohort, the approximately 120-subject validation cohort was the one that the donors belonged to. The V and J ends lost 6 bases and 4 bases, in that order; junction bases with no gene match: 19. Germline values: CDR1 MNHEY, CDR2 SMNVEV (reference sequence). This CDR3 region has 19 residues. The sequence was obtained from a man between 18 and 29 years old in good health and CMV-seronegative. This sequence joins TRBV27 and TRBJ2-1, with 9 bases matching TRBD1. Input material: PBMCs. The CDR3 reads CASSAGTGSGLGTYNEQFF. The CDR3 nucleotides read TGTGCCAGCAGCGCCGGGACAGGGTCCGGACTAGGGACTTACAATGAGCAGTTCTTC.